The 23 T cell receptor beta chains reported below all come from one sample, sequenced in a study of T cells in Graves' hyperthyroidism and ophthalmopathy. Amplified TCR beta CDR3 regions derived from RNA transcripts. HTBI primers drove first-round RT-PCR of the TCR CDR3. TCRdb passed the multiplex PCR reads through MiXCR, listing each CDR3 protein once. The table includes 650,000 to 850,000 distinct CDR3 sequences, roughly 20% detected once. The sample consisted of blood. The receptors were sampled from a woman aged 45 to 65 with Graves' hyperthyroidism that later progressed to Graves' ophthalmopathy.

This clonotype showed up many times. This chain links TRBV11-1 with TRBJ2-2, with D possibly matching TRBD2 (5 bases). This CDR3 spans 15 amino acids. Germline V gives CDR1 SGHAT, CDR2 FQDESV (reference sequence). The germline V and J ends were trimmed by 5 bases and 3 bases, with 13 bases remaining between them. The DNA of the CDR3 is TGTGCCAGCAGCAAGGACGGACTTTACACCGGGGAGCTGTTTTTT. Its translation is CASSKDGLYTGELFF. Drawing the rest from reference TRBV11-1 and TRBJ2-2, the complete variable domain is EAEVAQSPRYKITEKSQAVAFWCDPISGHATLYWYRQILGQGPELLVQFQDESVVDDSQLPKDRFSAERLKGVDSTLKIQPAELGDSAMYLCASSKDGLYTGELFFGEGSRLTVL.

This chain links TRBV6-2 or TRBV6-3 with TRBJ2-1; tentatively, D is TRBD1 (5 bases). Per the germline V gene, CDR1 is MNHEY and CDR2 is SVGEGT. CDR3 length: 15 residues. V lost 0 bases and J lost 8, with 14 bases in between. The CDR3 region is CASSYSPQGSDEQFF. CDR3 bases: TGTGCCAGCAGTTACTCACCGCAGGGATCGGATGAGCAGTTCTTC.

The CDR3 loop is CASTPGLANNEQFF. The CDR3 bases are TGTGCCAGCACACCGGGACTAGCAAACAATGAGCAGTTCTTC. The chain recombines TRBV4-2 with TRBJ2-1; 9 nucleotides line up with TRBD2. Germline V gives CDR1 LGHNA, CDR2 YNFKEQ. The V segment lost 7 bases and the J segment 5 bases; nucleotides outside the gene matches: 6. The CDR3 length is 14 residues.

The chain links TRBV2 to TRBJ2-2, with 10 nucleotides matching TRBD2. The CDR3 has 16 amino acids. The V gene end was trimmed by 4 bases and the J gene end by 3 bases; junction bases not matched to a gene: 5. CDR1 is SNHLY, CDR2 FYNNEI, per germline. The CDR3 loop reads CASSVEAGGDTGELFF. In nucleotides, the CDR3 is TGTGCCAGCAGTGTCGAAGCGGGGGGGGACACCGGGGAGCTGTTTTTT.

This clonotype was seen ten or more times. The junction departs from germline at one end; a sequencing error may be responsible. This sequence joins TRBV27 and TRBJ2-1, with D maybe TRBD1 (6 bases). This CDR3 comprises 13 residues. The V gene's germline CDR1 is MNHEY and CDR2 SMNVEV (reference sequence). The CDR3 sequence: CASSPTTGRESLF. CDR3 DNA: TGTGCCAGCAGTCCTACAACAGGGAGAGAGTCCCTCTTC.

This clonotype came up many times. This rearrangement joins TRBV6-1 to TRBJ1-2, with TRBD1 identical over 8 bases. CDR1 is MNHNS and CDR2 is SASEGT in the germline V gene. This CDR3 comprises 15 residues. V lost 6 bases to trimming and J lost 1 base; unmatched junction nucleotides: 7. Written as DNA, the CDR3 is TGTGCCAGCAGGGGACAGGCCTCTAGTAACTATGGCTACACCTTC. Encoded protein: CASRGQASSNYGYTF.

This clonotype showed up many times. The chain employs TRBV20-1 and TRBJ1-1; D not certain. Looked up from germline, CDR1 is DFQATT and CDR2 is SNEGSKA (reference sequence). V lost 4 bases, J lost 0 bases, and 9 bases lay in between. The CDR3 covers 13 residues. For the CDR3, the DNA is TGCAGTGCTACGAGCAGTTTGAACACTGAAGCTTTCTTT. As protein: CSATSSLNTEAFF.

Of note for this clonotype: Being one base from a much bigger clone, this may be a read error. The chain is built from TRBV7-8 and TRBJ1-4; no clear D gene. Germline CDR1 is SGHVS and CDR2 is FQNEAQ. The CDR3 is made up of 14 amino acids. CDR3 sequence reads: CASRNTATNEKLSF. The CDR3 region has the DNA TGTGCCAGCAGGAACACTGCAACTAATGAAAAACTGTCTTTT.

This chain uses TRBV30 with TRBJ1-1, with a possible D match to TRBD1 (5 bases). Trimming removed 5 bases at V and 5 bases at J, with 15 bases between. The CDR3 extends over 13 amino acids. Germline CDR1 and CDR2: GTSNPN and SVGIG (reference sequence). DNA for the CDR3: TGTGCCTGGGGGGGGACTTTCGAGACTGAAGCTTTCTTT. Protein: CAWGGTFETEAFF.

This clonotype was seen at least ten times. This chain uses TRBV7-9 with TRBJ2-2; D possibly corresponds to TRBD1 (5 bases). Germline CDR1 reads SEHNR; CDR2 reads FQNEAQ (reference sequence). This CDR3 is built from 16 residues. The V gene lost 8 bases and the J gene lost 0 bases, with 16 bases spanning the gap. CDR3 coding DNA: TGTGCCAGCCCCGTCAGGCAGGGTTCGAACACCGGGGAGCTGTTTTTT. As protein: CASPVRQGSNTGELFF.

This clonotype came up a few times. CDR3 bases: TGCGCCAGCGATCTGGGACAGGGATTAAACACTGAAGCTTTCTTT. Encoded protein: CASDLGQGLNTEAFF. V is TRBV5-1 and J is TRBJ1-1; 9 bases agree with TRBD1. With V trimmed by 7 bases and J by 2 bases, 9 bases remained unmatched. The CDR3 totals 15 residues. Germline V CDR1 and CDR2: SGHRS, YFSETQ.

This clonotype was found a few times. The chain employs TRBV6-2 or TRBV6-3 and TRBJ1-1; the D is unclear. The CDR3 totals 11 residues. Germline CDR1 MNHEY, CDR2 SVGEGT. The V end lost 5 bases, the J end lost 8 bases, and 9 bases lay between the germline ends. CDR3 nucleotide sequence: TGTGCCAGCAGTACCGGGGAGGAAGCTTTCTTT. It encodes CASSTGEEAFF.

Many counts were recorded for this clonotype. The chain is built from TRBV6-1 and TRBJ2-1; TRBD2 matches at 13 bases. V shed 6 bases and J 9 bases; nucleotides not matched to a gene: 8. Per the germline V gene, CDR1 is MNHNS and CDR2 is SASEGT. The length of the CDR3 is 15 residues. CDR3 residues: CASRPGLAGIVEQFF. Written as DNA, the CDR3 is TGTGCCAGCAGACCGGGACTAGCGGGGATAGTTGAGCAGTTCTTC.

The CDR3 nucleotides are TGTGCCAGCCGACAGAGCTCCTACAATGAGCAGTTCTTC. Translation: CASRQSSYNEQFF. The chain employs TRBV7-9 and TRBJ2-1, with TRBD1 as a possible D gene (5 bases). Trimming shortened V by 8 bases and J by 0 bases, and 8 bases separated the two germline ends. The germline V gene has CDR1 SEHNR and CDR2 FQNEAQ (reference sequence). The CDR3 totals 13 residues.

V and J are TRBV18 and TRBJ2-1, with TRBD1 matching over 7 bases. Germline V lookup: CDR1 KGHSH, CDR2 LQKENI. J was trimmed by 6 bases and V by 2 bases; bases with no gene match: 4. CDR3 length equals 14 residues. The CDR3 region is CASSPSRGPNEQFF. The CDR3 DNA is TGTGCCAGCTCACCATCGAGGGGGCCCAATGAGCAGTTCTTC.

This clonotype has ten or more counts. This sequence joins TRBV7-6 and TRBJ2-1; D remains unclear. The germline CDR1 and CDR2 sequences are SGHVS and FNYEAQ. The CDR3 loop spans 19 amino acids. V was shortened by 4 bases and J by 1 base, with 23 bases between the two germline ends. The CDR3 loop is CASSSFRASGVRSYNEQFF. The CDR3 DNA reads as TGTGCCAGCAGCTCGTTTCGGGCTTCAGGCGTAAGGTCCTACAATGAGCAGTTCTTC.

Ten or more counts support this clonotype. This chain connects TRBV20-1 to TRBJ2-5, with D possibly TRBD2 on 7 matching bases. Per the germline V gene, CDR1 is DFQATT and CDR2 is SNEGSKA (reference sequence). CDR3 length: 14 amino acids. Between the trimmed V and J ends, which lost 2 bases and 5 bases, there was a span of 15 bases. The CDR3 nucleotides are TGCAGTGCTAGACCGGGGGCGCGGGGGGAGACCCAGTACTTC. It yields the protein CSARPGARGETQYF.

The J gene is TRBJ1-3, the V gene TRBV6-1; a possible D gene is TRBD1 (5 bases). The ends were cut back, 6 bases at V and 4 bases at J, with 19 bases in the middle. The CDR3 consists of 16 residues. Germline V gene lookup returns CDR1 MNHNS and CDR2 SASEGT. DNA of the CDR3: TGTGCCAGCAGCATCTGGGGGAGGGGACCGGGAAACACCATATATTTT. The encoded protein is CASSIWGRGPGNTIYF.

This sequence joins TRBV12-5 and TRBJ1-3; TRBD1 is a possible D gene (6 bases). V lost 5 bases to trimming and J lost 10 bases, with 24 bases between them. CDR1 and CDR2 from the germline V gene are LGHNT and FRNRAP. The length of the CDR3 is 16 residues. The CDR3: CASGEGDTGPSRTIYF. CDR3 in DNA: TGTGCTAGTGGTGAGGGGGACACCGGCCCTTCTAGGACCATATATTTT.

This clonotype was counted at least ten times. The chain is built from TRBV24-1 and TRBJ2-5; perhaps TRBD1 as D (6 bases). The CDR3 consists of 16 residues. Germline loops: CDR1 KGHDR, CDR2 SFDVKD. The V end was cut by 5 bases, the J end by 0 bases, with 15 bases between. CDR3 in amino acids: CATSGPGQMYQETQYF. CDR3 coding DNA: TGTGCCACCAGTGGTCCGGGACAAATGTACCAAGAGACCCAGTACTTC.

Of note for this clonotype: A much larger clone lies a single base off, so this may be a read error. The V gene is TRBV12-3 or TRBV12-4, the J gene TRBJ2-7; 12 bases line up with TRBD2. This CDR3 region has 15 residues. With V trimmed by 4 bases and J by 2 bases, 3 bases remained unmatched. The CDR3 region has the DNA TGTGCCAGCAGTTGGACTAGCGGGGCCCCCTACGAGCAGTACTTC. Translating it yields CASSWTSGAPYEQYF.

There are a few counts of this clonotype. The chain carries TRBV3-1 and TRBJ2-4, with TRBD1 matching 9 bases. The CDR3 runs 17 residues. Unmatched junction bases numbered 6, after V lost 3 bases and J lost 0 bases. Germline CDR1 reads LGHDT; CDR2 reads YNNKEL (reference sequence). This CDR3 is CASSQDRGPLAKNIQYF. Here the CDR3 DNA reads TGTGCCAGCAGCCAGGACAGGGGCCCTCTAGCCAAAAACATTCAGTACTTC.

Many counts were recorded for this clonotype. The chain links TRBV10-1 to TRBJ1-1, with D tentatively TRBD1 (5 bases). The CDR3 extends over 17 amino acids. Per the germline V gene, CDR1 is WNHNN and CDR2 is SYGVQD (reference sequence). The germline V and J ends were trimmed by 1 base and 0 bases, with 15 bases remaining between them. The CDR3 DNA sequence: TGCGCCAGCAGTGAGTTCGAAGTTAGGGGAATGAACACTGAAGCTTTCTTT. Translating it yields CASSEFEVRGMNTEAFF.